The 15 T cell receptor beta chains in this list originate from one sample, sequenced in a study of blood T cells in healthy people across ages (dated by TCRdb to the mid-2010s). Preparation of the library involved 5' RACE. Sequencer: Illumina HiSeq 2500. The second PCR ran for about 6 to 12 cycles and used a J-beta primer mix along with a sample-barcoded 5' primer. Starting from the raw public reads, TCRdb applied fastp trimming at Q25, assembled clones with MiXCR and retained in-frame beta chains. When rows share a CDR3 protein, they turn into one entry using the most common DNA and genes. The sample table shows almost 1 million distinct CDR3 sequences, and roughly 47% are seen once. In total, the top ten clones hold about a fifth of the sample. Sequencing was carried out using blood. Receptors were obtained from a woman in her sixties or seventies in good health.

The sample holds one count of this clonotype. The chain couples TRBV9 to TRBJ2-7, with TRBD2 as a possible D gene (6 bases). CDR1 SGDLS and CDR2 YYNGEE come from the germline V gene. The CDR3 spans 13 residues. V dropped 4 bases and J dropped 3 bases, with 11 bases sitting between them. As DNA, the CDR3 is TGTGCCAGCAGCACCGGTAGCGGCTACGAGCAGTACTTC. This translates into CASSTGSGYEQYF.

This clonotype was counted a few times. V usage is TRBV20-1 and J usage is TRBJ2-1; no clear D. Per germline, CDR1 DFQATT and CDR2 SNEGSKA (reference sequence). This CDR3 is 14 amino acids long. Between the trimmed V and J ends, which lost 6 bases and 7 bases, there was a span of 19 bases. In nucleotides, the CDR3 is TGCAGTGCCTCACCCGGGCGAGTTGTTAATGAGCAGTTCTTC. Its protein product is CSASPGRVVNEQFF.

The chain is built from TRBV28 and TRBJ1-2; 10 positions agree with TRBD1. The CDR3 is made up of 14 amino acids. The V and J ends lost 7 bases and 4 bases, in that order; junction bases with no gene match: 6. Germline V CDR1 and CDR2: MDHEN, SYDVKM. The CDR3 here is CASKGTGEGYGYTF. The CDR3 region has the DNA TGTGCCAGCAAGGGGACAGGGGAGGGCTATGGCTACACCTTC.

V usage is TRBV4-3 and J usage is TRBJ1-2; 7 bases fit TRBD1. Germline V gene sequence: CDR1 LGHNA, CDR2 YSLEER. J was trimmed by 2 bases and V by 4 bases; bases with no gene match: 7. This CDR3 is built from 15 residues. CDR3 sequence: CASSPLGQMNYGYTF. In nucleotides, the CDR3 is TGCGCCAGCAGCCCTTTGGGACAGATGAACTATGGCTACACCTTC.

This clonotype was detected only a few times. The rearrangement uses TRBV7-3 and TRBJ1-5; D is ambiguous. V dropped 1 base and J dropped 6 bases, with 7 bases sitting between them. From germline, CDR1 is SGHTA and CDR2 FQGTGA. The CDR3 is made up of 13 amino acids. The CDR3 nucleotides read TGTGCCAGCAGCTTAAATCGGGGTCAGCCCCAGCATTTT. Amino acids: CASSLNRGQPQHF.

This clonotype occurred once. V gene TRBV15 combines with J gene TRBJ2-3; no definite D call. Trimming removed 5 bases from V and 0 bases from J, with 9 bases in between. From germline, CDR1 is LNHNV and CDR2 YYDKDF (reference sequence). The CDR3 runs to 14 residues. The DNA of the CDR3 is TGTGCCACCAGCCTAGGTACTAGCACAGATACGCAGTATTTT. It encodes CATSLGTSTDTQYF.

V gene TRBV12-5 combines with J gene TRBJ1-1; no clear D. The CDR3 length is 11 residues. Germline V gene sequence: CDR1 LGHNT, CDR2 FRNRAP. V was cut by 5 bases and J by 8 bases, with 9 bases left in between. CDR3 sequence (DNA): TGTGCTAGTGGTATGGACGGCGAAGCTTTCTTT. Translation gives CASGMDGEAFF.

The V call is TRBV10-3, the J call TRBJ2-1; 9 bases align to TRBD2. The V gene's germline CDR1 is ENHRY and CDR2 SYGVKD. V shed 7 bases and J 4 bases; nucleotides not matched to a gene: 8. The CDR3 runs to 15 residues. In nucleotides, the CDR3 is TGTGCCATCAACCCCTTAGCGGGAGCGTACAATGAGCAGTTCTTC. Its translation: CAINPLAGAYNEQFF.

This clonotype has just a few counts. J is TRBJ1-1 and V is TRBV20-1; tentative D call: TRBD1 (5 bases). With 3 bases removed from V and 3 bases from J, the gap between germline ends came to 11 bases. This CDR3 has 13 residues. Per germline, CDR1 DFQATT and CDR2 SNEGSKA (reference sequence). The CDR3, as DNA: TGCAGTGCTAGGAGCGGGGCGGACACTGAAGCTTTCTTT. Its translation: CSARSGADTEAFF.

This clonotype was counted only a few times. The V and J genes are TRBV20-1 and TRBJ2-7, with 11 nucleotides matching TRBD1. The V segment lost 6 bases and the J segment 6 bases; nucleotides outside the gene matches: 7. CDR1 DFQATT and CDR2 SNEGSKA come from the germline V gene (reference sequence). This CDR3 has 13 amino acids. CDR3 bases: TGCAGTGCCGGACAGGGGGCGCTTGGCGAGCAGTACTTC. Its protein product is CSAGQGALGEQYF.

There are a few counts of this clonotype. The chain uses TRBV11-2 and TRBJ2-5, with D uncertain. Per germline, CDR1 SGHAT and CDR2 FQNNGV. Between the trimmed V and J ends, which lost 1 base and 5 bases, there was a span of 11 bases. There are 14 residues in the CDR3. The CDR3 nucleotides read TGTGCCAGCAGCTTAGGGGTCAGGCAGGAGACCCAGTACTTC. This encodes CASSLGVRQETQYF.

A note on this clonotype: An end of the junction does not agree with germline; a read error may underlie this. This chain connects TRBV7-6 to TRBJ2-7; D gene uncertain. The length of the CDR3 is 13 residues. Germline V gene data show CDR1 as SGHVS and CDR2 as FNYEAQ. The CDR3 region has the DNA TGTGCCAGCAGCCTTCGGACGAGCTACAAGCAGTACTTC. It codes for CASSLRTSYKQYF.

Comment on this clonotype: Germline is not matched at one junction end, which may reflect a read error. This CDR3 is CASSMGGLNTDTQYF. Here the CDR3 DNA reads TGCGCCAGCAGTATGGGAGGGCTCAACACAGATACGCAGTATTTT. The rearrangement joins TRBV11-3 to TRBJ2-3; 7 positions match TRBD2. Per the germline V gene, CDR1 is SGHNT and CDR2 is YENEEA. The CDR3 contains 15 residues.

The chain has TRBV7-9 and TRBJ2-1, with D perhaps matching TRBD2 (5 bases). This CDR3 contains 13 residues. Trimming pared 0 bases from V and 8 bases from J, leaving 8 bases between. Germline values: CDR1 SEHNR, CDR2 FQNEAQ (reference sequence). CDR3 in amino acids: CASSLATSYEQFF. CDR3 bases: TGTGCCAGCAGCTTAGCAACTAGTTATGAGCAGTTCTTC.

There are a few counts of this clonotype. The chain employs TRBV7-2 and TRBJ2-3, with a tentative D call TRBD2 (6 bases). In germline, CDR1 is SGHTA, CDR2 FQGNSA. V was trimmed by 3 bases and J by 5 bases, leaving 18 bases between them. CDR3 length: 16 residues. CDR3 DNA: TGTGCCAGCAGCTTGGAGGGTGGGTGGTCGGGAGATACGCAGTATTTT. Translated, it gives CASSLEGGWSGDTQYF.